This entry is about one T cell receptor beta chain. Its antigen is still unknown. PCR employed 60 Vbeta and 13 Jbeta primers. Per the study methods: Counted up in a later analysis, unique TCR beta chains came to approximately 77 million, with around 12 million shared. Produced via immunoSEQ multiplex PCR; TCRdb's table is partial and in-frame only. Clone size and V and J calls were adopted from that table, with D and trimming inferred from the DNA. The sample lists 55,000 to 80,000 clones, less than 90% occurring once. This record belongs to a study of cytomegalovirus exposure and HLA in healthy donors. Points from the study as a whole: A prior analysis recorded that most TCR beta V segments were productive about 90% or about 30% of the time.

The CDR3 spans 14 residues. In germline, CDR1 is MNHEY, CDR2 SMNVEV (reference sequence). J gave up 0 bases and V 5 bases, and 2 bases lay outside the gene matches. Sequences were obtained from PBMCs. This chain connects TRBV27 to TRBJ2-3; 7 bases are shared with TRBD1. The TCR comes from a female donor in good health and CMV-seronegative. As DNA, the CDR3 is TGTGCCAGCAGTCAGGGGGTTAGCACAGATACGCAGTATTTT. It specifies CASSQGVSTDTQYF.